This T cell receptor beta chain was found in a study of CD8 T cells in Susac syndrome. Per the germline V gene, CDR1 is SGHRS and CDR2 is YFSETQ. Between the trimmed V and J ends, which lost 4 bases and 5 bases, there was a span of 16 bases. The CDR3 is 14 residues long. From blood CD8+ and CD4+ T cells, TCR beta sequences were generated. Reverse transcription of roughly 0.5 to 1 ug RNA was carried out with random hexamers. TCRdb independently ran MiXCR on the immunoSEQ multiplex PCR reads; one entry per CDR3 protein. The sample carries some 150,000 distinct CDR3 sequences, 94% recorded once. The sample taken for sequencing was CD8+ T cells from PBMCs. The V gene is TRBV5-1, the J gene TRBJ2-7; either TRBD1 or TRBD2 may fit D (6 bases each). The sequence came from a human donor in good health. The CDR3 is CASSLMGGADEQYF. The CDR3 nucleotides read TGCGCCAGCAGCCTGATGGGGGGCGCGGACGAGCAGTACTTC.